One and the same sample provided the 14 T cell receptor beta chains below, sequenced in a study of T cells in Graves' hyperthyroidism and ophthalmopathy. TCR beta CDR3 region amplification was performed from RNA transcripts. Primed by the HTBI set, a first-round RT-PCR was run on the TCR CDR3. TCRdb processed the multiplex PCR reads anew with MiXCR; each CDR3 protein has one entry. The sample consists of about 560,000 distinct CDR3 sequences, about 45% of them appearing once. Sequences were obtained from peripheral blood or thyroid tissue (not recorded which). The receptor source for this set is a woman under 30 with Graves' hyperthyroidism.

The table lists this clonotype with a few counts. J is TRBJ2-5 and V is TRBV2; tentative D call: TRBD2 (6 bases). V lost 4 bases to trimming and J lost 2 bases, with 11 bases between them. Germline-derived CDR1 and CDR2 are SNHLY and FYNNEI. CDR3 length equals 14 residues. The CDR3 reads CASSAGVGQETQYF. The CDR3 DNA follows: TGTGCCAGCAGTGCGGGAGTAGGGCAAGAGACCCAGTACTTC. The full variable domain, rest sourced from reference TRBV2 and TRBJ2-5, is EPEVTQTPSHQVTQMGQEVILRCVPISNHLYFYWYRQILGQKVEFLVSFYNNEISEKSEIFDDQFSVERPDGSNFTLKIRSTKLEDSAMYFCASSAGVGQETQYFGPGTRLLVL.

As to this clonotype: At one end the junction does not follow the germline gene, possibly because of a read error. This chain uses TRBV7-2 with TRBJ2-7; either TRBD1 or TRBD2 may fit D (5 bases each). This CDR3 is built from 14 residues. The germline V gene has CDR1 SGHTA and CDR2 FQGNSA. This chain's CDR3 is CASSLGRSSYGQYF. Here the CDR3 DNA reads TGTGCCAGCAGCTTGGGACGGAGCTCCTACGGGCAGTACTTC.

This clonotype was observed a handful of times. As the CDR3 is not closed by the conserved phenylalanine or tryptophan, this likely results from a read error. The limits of the CDR3 on the DNA are not certain, so only TCRdb's listed CDR3 is given. The V and J genes are TRBV6-4 and TRBJ1-1; the DNA was not compared with TRBD1, the D call given in the table. Germline lookup yields CDR1 MRHNA and CDR2 SNTAGT. The CDR3 extends over 11 residues, inclusive of both ends. This chain's CDR3 is CASSDPGQAFS.

The chain uses TRBV15 and TRBJ2-6, with D perhaps TRBD1 (6 bases). The CDR3 is made up of 20 amino acids. The V gene's germline CDR1 is LNHNV and CDR2 YYDKDF (reference sequence). The germline V and J ends were trimmed by 3 bases and 0 bases, with 21 bases remaining between them. CDR3 amino acids: CATSSPRDTGRGSGANVLTF. DNA of the CDR3: TGTGCCACCAGCAGTCCCCGGGACACAGGACGGGGCTCTGGGGCCAACGTCCTGACTTTC.

Notes on this clonotype: The junction departs from the called germline gene at one end, perhaps through a read error. The chain uses TRBV2 and TRBJ1-4; 7 bases agree with TRBD1. The CDR3 runs to 14 residues. Germline CDR1 reads SNHLY; CDR2 reads FYNNEI. The CDR3 bases are TGTGCCAGCAGCTTGACAGGGATTAATGGAAAACTGTTTTTT. Its translation: CASSLTGINGKLFF.

This clonotype was picked up a small number of times. The gene calls are TRBV7-2 and TRBJ2-7, with 10 bases identical to TRBD2. CDR1 and CDR2 from the germline V gene are SGHTA and FQGNSA. V was pared by 5 bases and J by 4 bases, with 5 bases of the junction left unmatched. This CDR3 has 14 residues. DNA of the CDR3: TGTGCCAGCAGCCACTCACTAGCGGGGTACGAGCAGTACTTC. It codes for CASSHSLAGYEQYF.

The chain joins TRBV7-2 to TRBJ1-2, with D possibly matching TRBD1 (6 bases). Germline CDR1 reads SGHTA; CDR2 reads FQGNSA. The length of the CDR3 is 13 residues. Trimming removed 6 bases at V and 6 bases at J, with 14 bases between. CDR3 protein: CASSYPGGDGYTF. In DNA form, the CDR3 reads TGTGCCAGCAGTTACCCGGGGGGCGATGGCTACACCTTC.

This chain uses TRBV29-1 with TRBJ2-7; tentative D call: TRBD2 (5 bases). This CDR3 spans 14 amino acids. Germline loops: CDR1 SQVTM, CDR2 ANQGSEA. V lost 1 base and J lost 7, with 17 bases in between. The CDR3 coding sequence is TGCAGCGTTGAAGGGGGAGCGGCTGGCAATGAGCAGTACTTC. As protein: CSVEGGAAGNEQYF.

The genes are TRBV20-1 and TRBJ2-5; D gene unclear. Germline V gene lookup returns CDR1 DFQATT and CDR2 SNEGSKA (reference sequence). The CDR3 is made up of 13 amino acids. Deletions cut 1 base from V and 0 bases from J, with 6 bases between. The CDR3 spells CSARGSYQETQYF. The CDR3 DNA sequence: TGCAGTGCTAGAGGCAGTTACCAAGAGACCCAGTACTTC.

This sequence joins TRBV2 and TRBJ2-5, with D possibly being TRBD1 (6 bases). There are 14 residues in the CDR3. The germline gives CDR1 SNHLY, CDR2 FYNNEI. V was trimmed by 5 bases and J by 2 bases, leaving 12 bases between them. CDR3 residues: CASSFATGQETQYF. CDR3 bases: TGTGCCAGCAGTTTTGCAACAGGGCAAGAGACCCAGTACTTC.

The chain uses TRBV29-1 and TRBJ2-7; 11 nucleotides line up with TRBD2. The J segment lost 2 bases and the V segment lost 8 bases, leaving 5 bases of the junction unmatched. Per the germline V gene, CDR1 is SQVTM and CDR2 is ANQGSEA. The CDR3 has 13 residues. The CDR3 DNA is TGCAGCCCCCTTAGCGGGAGGGCCTACGAGCAGTACTTC. Amino acids: CSPLSGRAYEQYF.

This clonotype turned up a few times. The V and J genes are TRBV6-5 and TRBJ2-7; D is unresolved. V was cut by 0 bases and J by 3 bases, with 6 bases left in between. This CDR3 comprises 13 residues. Germline V gene data show CDR1 as MNHEY and CDR2 as SVGAGI. CDR3 region: CASSYSRDYEQYF. The CDR3 region has the DNA TGTGCCAGCAGTTACTCGAGAGACTACGAGCAGTACTTC.

At least ten counts were recorded for this clonotype. The V call is TRBV10-3, the J call TRBJ1-2; 10 bases map to TRBD1. The CDR3 is 16 amino acids. J was trimmed by 5 bases and V by 3 bases; bases with no gene match: 9. From germline, CDR1 is ENHRY and CDR2 SYGVKD. The CDR3 DNA is TGTGCCATCAGTGATGGACAGGGGGGAATCCGGTATGGCTACACCTTC. It codes for CAISDGQGGIRYGYTF.

The chain joins TRBV20-1 to TRBJ1-5; possible D gene TRBD1, 6 bases. Trimming took off 6 bases at V and 4 bases at J, with 10 bases between the two ends. CDR3 length: 12 amino acids. Germline values: CDR1 DFQATT, CDR2 SNEGSKA (reference sequence). The CDR3 DNA is TGCAGTGCGGGAAGGGGGAATCAGCCCCAGCATTTT. Its translation: CSAGRGNQPQHF.